This is a list of T cell receptor beta chains from one sample in a study of shared clonotypes between healthy human individuals. Using immunoSEQ multiplex PCR, the repertoire was profiled, and TCRdb retains in-frame clones only, with some absent. The sample lists approximately 980,000 clones, more than 75% seen once, with about 1.5% in the top ten. The sequenced sample consisted of memory CD4+ T cells sorted from blood. The receptors derive from a young man in good health. Both conserved end residues are part of each CDR3. Fields, in order: V gene, J gene, clone size, D gene, CDR3 protein, CDR3 DNA. The D gene is left open where the match is weak. Expanded clones get a size class; other rows say once, few or many, or leave the size out.

v_call: TRBV9; j_call: TRBJ2-2; clone_size: .; d_call: .; cdr3_aa: CASSVGQITGELFF; cdr3_nt: TGTGCCAGCAGCGTAGGACAGATCACCGGGGAGCTGTTTTTT
v_call: TRBV7-2; j_call: TRBJ2-3; clone_size: .; d_call: TRBD2; cdr3_aa: CASSLDGTSGIYTQYF; cdr3_nt: TGTGCCAGCAGCTTAGATGGGACTAGCGGGATCTATACGCAGTATTTT
v_call: TRBV5-1; j_call: TRBJ1-1; clone_size: .; d_call: TRBD1; cdr3_aa: CASSLLPQGASMNTEAFF; cdr3_nt: TGCGCCAGCAGCTTGTTACCACAGGGGGCCTCTATGAACACTGAAGCTTTCTTT
v_call: TRBV28; j_call: TRBJ1-5; clone_size: .; d_call: TRBD1; cdr3_aa: CASSPTGGDQPQHF; cdr3_nt: TGTGCCAGCAGCCCCACAGGGGGCGACCAGCCCCAGCATTTT
v_call: TRBV2; j_call: TRBJ1-1; clone_size: .; d_call: .; cdr3_aa: CASSGRQTTGEAFF; cdr3_nt: TGTGCCAGCAGTGGGAGGCAGACGACGGGTGAAGCTTTCTTT
v_call: TRBV2; j_call: TRBJ2-7; clone_size: .; d_call: .; cdr3_aa: CASANYEQYF; cdr3_nt: TGTGCCAGCGCGAATTACGAGCAGTACTTC
v_call: TRBV6-5; j_call: TRBJ1-3; clone_size: .; d_call: .; cdr3_aa: CASSYSSGTGNTIYF; cdr3_nt: TGTGCCAGCAGTTATTCATCTGGCACTGGAAACACCATATATTTT
v_call: TRBV7-9; j_call: TRBJ2-5; clone_size: many; d_call: TRBD1; cdr3_aa: CASSAGQGWGIETQYF; cdr3_nt: TGTGCCAGCAGCGCAGGACAGGGATGGGGTATAGAGACCCAGTACTTC
v_call: TRBV18; j_call: TRBJ2-3; clone_size: .; d_call: .; cdr3_aa: CASSRRTEKNTQYF; cdr3_nt: TGTGCCAGCTCACGACGGACAGAAAAGAATACGCAGTATTTT
v_call: TRBV7-9; j_call: TRBJ1-1; clone_size: .; d_call: .; cdr3_aa: CASSVGHQGVTEAFF; cdr3_nt: TGTGCCAGCAGCGTGGGACATCAAGGAGTCACTGAAGCTTTCTTT
v_call: TRBV6-1; j_call: TRBJ2-3; clone_size: .; d_call: .; cdr3_aa: CASSLRVSTDTQYF; cdr3_nt: TGTGCCAGCAGCCTCAGGGTTAGCACAGATACGCAGTATTTT
v_call: TRBV27; j_call: TRBJ2-5; clone_size: .; d_call: .; cdr3_aa: CASKGQQETQYF; cdr3_nt: TGTGCCAGCAAGGGGCAGCAAGAGACCCAGTACTTC
v_call: TRBV11-2; j_call: TRBJ2-6; clone_size: .; d_call: .; cdr3_aa: CASTTIYSGANVLTF; cdr3_nt: TGTGCCAGCACAACCATTTACTCTGGGGCCAACGTCCTGACTTTC
v_call: TRBV30; j_call: TRBJ1-4; clone_size: many; d_call: .; cdr3_aa: CAWRARWGEKLFF; cdr3_nt: TGTGCCTGGAGGGCACGCTGGGGGGAAAAACTGTTTTTT
v_call: TRBV5-1; j_call: TRBJ2-2; clone_size: .; d_call: .; cdr3_aa: CASSLLTGELFF; cdr3_nt: TGCGCCAGCAGCTTGTTGACAGGGGAGCTGTTTTTT
v_call: TRBV4-3; j_call: TRBJ2-5; clone_size: few; d_call: TRBD2; cdr3_aa: CASSQDFPSVGGETQYF; cdr3_nt: TGCGCCAGCAGCCAAGATTTCCCCTCGGTGGGGGGGGAGACCCAGTACTTC
v_call: TRBV11-3; j_call: TRBJ2-1; clone_size: .; d_call: TRBD1; cdr3_aa: CASSPGQGKYNEQFF; cdr3_nt: TGTGCCAGCAGTCCCGGACAGGGGAAGTACAATGAGCAGTTCTTC
v_call: TRBV19; j_call: TRBJ1-1; clone_size: .; d_call: .; cdr3_aa: CASRQTGLEAFF; cdr3_nt: TGTGCCAGTAGACAGACAGGTCTTGAAGCTTTCTTT
v_call: TRBV5-6; j_call: TRBJ2-5; clone_size: .; d_call: .; cdr3_aa: CASSLVGGKETQYF; cdr3_nt: TGTGCCAGCAGCTTGGTTGGGGGTAAGGAGACCCAGTACTTC
v_call: TRBV7-9; j_call: TRBJ2-5; clone_size: .; d_call: .; cdr3_aa: CASSLGFVVWGPQETQYF; cdr3_nt: TGTGCCAGCAGCTTAGGGTTTGTCGTCTGGGGTCCCCAAGAGACCCAGTACTTC
v_call: TRBV4-3; j_call: TRBJ1-6; clone_size: .; d_call: .; cdr3_aa: CASSQDSAYNSPLHF; cdr3_nt: TGCGCCAGCAGCCAAGACAGTGCCTATAATTCACCCCTCCACTTT
v_call: TRBV7-2; j_call: TRBJ2-1; clone_size: few; d_call: .; cdr3_aa: CASSLPHVLEAGEQFF; cdr3_nt: TGTGCCAGCAGCTTGCCGCACGTCCTAGAAGCCGGTGAGCAGTTCTTC
v_call: TRBV27; j_call: TRBJ1-1; clone_size: few; d_call: .; cdr3_aa: CASSLSRNTEAFF; cdr3_nt: TGTGCCAGCAGTTTATCGCGGAACACTGAAGCTTTCTTT
v_call: TRBV10-3; j_call: TRBJ1-2; clone_size: many; d_call: .; cdr3_aa: CAISDSRGNYGYTF; cdr3_nt: TGTGCCATCAGTGATTCCAGGGGAAACTATGGCTACACCTTC
v_call: TRBV29-1; j_call: TRBJ1-3; clone_size: .; d_call: .; cdr3_aa: CSVEETPGTIYF; cdr3_nt: TGCAGCGTTGAAGAGACCCCCGGCACCATATATTTT
v_call: TRBV7-7; j_call: TRBJ2-2; clone_size: once; d_call: .; cdr3_aa: CASSLQETGELFF; cdr3_nt: TGTGCTAGCAGCTTACAGGAGACCGGGGAGCTGTTTTTT
v_call: TRBV30; j_call: TRBJ1-5; clone_size: once; d_call: .; cdr3_aa: CAWSVAAQGQPQHF; cdr3_nt: TGTGCCTGGAGTGTAGCAGCGCAGGGTCAGCCCCAGCATTTT